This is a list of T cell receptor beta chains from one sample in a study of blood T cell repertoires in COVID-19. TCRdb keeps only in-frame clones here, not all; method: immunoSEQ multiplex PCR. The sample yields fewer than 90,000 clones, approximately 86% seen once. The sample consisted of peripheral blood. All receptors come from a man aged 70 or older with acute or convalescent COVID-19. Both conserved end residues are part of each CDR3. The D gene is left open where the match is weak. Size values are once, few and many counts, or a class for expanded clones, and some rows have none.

TGTGCCAGCAGTGATCTAGGACTGACTAGCGGGAGGGCAGATACGCAGTATTTT | CASSDLGLTSGRADTQYF | TRBD2 | TRBJ2-3 | TRBV25-1 | -
TGTGCCACCAGCAGAGCCGCCGACTCATCTGGAAACACCATATATTTT | CATSRAADSSGNTIYF | - | TRBJ1-3 | TRBV15 | -
TGTGCTAGTGGTTTGTCGGAGACTGAAGCTTTCTTT | CASGLSETEAFF | - | TRBJ1-1 | TRBV12-5 | -
TGTGCCAGCAGCTCCCTGGGAGGGGGAGCGGGAATCGGTACGCAGTATTTT | CASSSLGGGAGIGTQYF | - | TRBJ2-3 | TRBV11-2 | -
TGTGCCAGCAGCTTCGAGGATGGAAACACCATATATTTT | CASSFEDGNTIYF | - | TRBJ1-3 | TRBV7-9 | -
TGTGCCAGCAGCCTAGGACAGCACAATGAGCAGTTCTTC | CASSLGQHNEQFF | - | TRBJ2-1 | TRBV7-9 | once
TGTGCCAGCAGGTGGGGGGGCAGCACCGGGGAGCTGTTTTTT | CASRWGGSTGELFF | - | TRBJ2-2 | TRBV6-5 | -
TGTGCCAGCAGCCAAGATTTGCTAGCGGGATCCGGGGAGCTGTTTTTT | CASSQDLLAGSGELFF | TRBD2 | TRBJ2-2 | TRBV3-1/TRBV3-2 | -
TGTGCCAGCTCACGCTCGGGACAGCCCAAAGGGAACACCATATATTTT | CASSRSGQPKGNTIYF | TRBD1 | TRBJ1-3 | TRBV18 | -
TGTGCCATCAGTAGAGAGAGACTAGCGGGAGATAATGAGCAGTTCTTC | CAISRERLAGDNEQFF | TRBD2 | TRBJ2-1 | TRBV10-3 | -
TGTGCCAGCAGTGCCGACAGGGGGCGATACAATGAGCAGTTCTTC | CASSADRGRYNEQFF | TRBD1 | TRBJ2-1 | TRBV2 | -
TGTGCCAGTAGTATGCGACAGGGGGCCGAGCAGTACTTC | CASSMRQGAEQYF | TRBD1 | TRBJ2-7 | TRBV19 | -
TGCGCCAGCAGCCAAGAAAAACAGGGGGCTTACGAGCAGTACTTC | CASSQEKQGAYEQYF | TRBD1 | TRBJ2-7 | TRBV4-3 | -
TGTGCCAGGACAGGGACGGGTGGCAATCAGCCCCAGCATTTT | CARTGTGGNQPQHF | TRBD1 | TRBJ1-5 | TRBV6-5 | -
TGTGCCAGCAGCGTAGGTCCCGATCAGCCCCAGCATTTT | CASSVGPDQPQHF | - | TRBJ1-5 | TRBV9 | -
TGTGCCAGCAGCTTATCGTACCTTCCAGCTAGCTCCTACGAGCAGTACTTC | CASSLSYLPASSYEQYF | - | TRBJ2-7 | TRBV7-4 | -
TGTGCCAGCAGCTACGGACAGTCCTCCTATAATTCACCCCTCCACTTT | CASSYGQSSYNSPLHF | - | TRBJ1-6 | TRBV9 | once
TGTGCCAGCAGCGTAGGGGGAAGGTATAGCGGGAGGGCCGCATACAATGAGCAGTTCTTC | CASSVGGRYSGRAAYNEQFF | TRBD2 | TRBJ2-1 | TRBV9 | -
TGTGCCAGCAGCCCTTGGGCAGCTGCTGGAGCTTTCTTT | CASSPWAAAGAFF | - | TRBJ1-1 | TRBV7-2 | -
TGTGCCAGCAGCTTAGAAGGGACAGGGAGTGAAGCTTTCTTT | CASSLEGTGSEAFF | TRBD1 | TRBJ1-1 | TRBV7-9 | -
TGTGCCAGCAGCCGGAACTCCGGGACAGGGATTCCTCAGCCCCAGCATTTT | CASSRNSGTGIPQPQHF | TRBD1 | TRBJ1-5 | TRBV7-6 | few
TGTGCCAGCACTTCCCTCCAAGGGACAGGACCCTACGAGCAGTACTTC | CASTSLQGTGPYEQYF | TRBD1 | TRBJ2-7 | TRBV2 | -
TGCGCCAGCAGCTTGGCTTACGGGGGGATGTCACCCCTCCACTTT | CASSLAYGGMSPLHF | - | TRBJ1-6 | TRBV5-1 | -
TGTGCCAGCAGCTCAGGGGGCTACAACACCATATATTTT | CASSSGGYNTIYF | TRBD1 | TRBJ1-3 | TRBV2 | -
TGCGCCAGCAGCCAGGAAGGGAGTGTTGCCAAAAACATTCAGTACTTC | CASSQEGSVAKNIQYF | - | TRBJ2-4 | TRBV4-1 | -
TGTGCCAGCAGCCAAGATGACAGGGTCCAAGAGACCCAGTACTTC | CASSQDDRVQETQYF | TRBD1 | TRBJ2-5 | TRBV14 | -
TGTGCCAGCAGCCAAGTTTTGAGAGAATCACCCCTCCACTTT | CASSQVLRESPLHF | - | TRBJ1-6 | TRBV3-1/TRBV3-2 | -
TGTGCCAGCGGACAAGACAGTACTAACTATGGCTACACCTTC | CASGQDSTNYGYTF | - | TRBJ1-2 | TRBV5-4 | once
TGCGCCAGCAGCTTGGGGCAGGGCGATCAGCCCCAGCATTTT | CASSLGQGDQPQHF | - | TRBJ1-5 | TRBV5-1 | -
TGCGCCAGCAGTTCCGGACAGGCGAACACCGGGGAGCTGTTTTTT | CASSSGQANTGELFF | TRBD1 | TRBJ2-2 | TRBV10-1 | -
TGCGCCAGCAGCCACGGTAACTCTGGAAACACCATATATTTT | CASSHGNSGNTIYF | - | TRBJ1-3 | TRBV4-3 | -
TGTGCCAGCAGCTCATGGACAGGATATCAGGCGCGGTCACCCCTCCACTTT | CASSSWTGYQARSPLHF | TRBD1 | TRBJ1-6 | TRBV14 | -
TGTGCCAGCAGCCCTCGACAAGCTGCCCAGCCCCAGCATTTT | CASSPRQAAQPQHF | - | TRBJ1-5 | TRBV7-2 | once
TGTGCCACCAGCAGCGGCCTCAGGGGGGACTATGGCTACACCTTC | CATSSGLRGDYGYTF | TRBD1 | TRBJ1-2 | TRBV15 | -
TGTGCCAGCTCACCACCGGGGGCAGGTTCGCATCAGCCCCAGCATTTT | CASSPPGAGSHQPQHF | - | TRBJ1-5 | TRBV18 | -
TGTGCCAGCAGTTTATTTTCGGGAGGCAGCAATCAGCCCCAGCATTTT | CASSLFSGGSNQPQHF | - | TRBJ1-5 | TRBV28 | -